This TCR beta chain was retrieved from a study of blood T cell repertoires in COVID-19. Study at large: Samples taken during acute and convalescent COVID-19 were collected in the United States, Italy and Spain. PBMCs, B-cell-depleted T cells, or T cells provided the cDNA or gDNA that made up the material.

Libraries were prepared by immunoSEQ multiplex PCR; TCRdb keeps only in-frame clonotypes and omits some of them. The sample has 250,000 to 350,000 clones, approximately 92% seen once. This CDR3 is 15 amino acids long. V was clipped by 4 bases and J by 5 bases, with 15 bases between them. Germline CDR1 is SGHRS and CDR2 is YFSETQ. Those enrolled, adults aged roughly 18 to 95 years, came from about two dozen US areas. For recovered donors of Cohort 3, there were two negative PCRs, clearance, or symptom resolution. Sequenced sample: PBMCs or T cells enriched from blood (not recorded which). V usage is TRBV5-1 and J usage is TRBJ2-2; possibly TRBD2 for D (5 bases). The source is a woman aged 25 to 39 who had recovered from COVID-19. CDR3 amino acids: CASSPPISGTGELFF. CDR3 in DNA: TGCGCCAGCAGCCCACCCATAAGCGGTACCGGGGAGCTGTTTTTT.